These 4 T cell receptor beta chains were all obtained from the same sample, sequenced in a study of blood T cells in healthy people across ages. Next came a second PCR, run for about 6 to 12 cycles, which used a sample-barcoded 5' primer along with a J-beta primer mix. MiXCR was run by TCRdb on the 5' RACE reads, yielding one entry per CDR3 protein. The repertoire consists of 1.5 million to 2 million distinct CDR3 sequences, with approximately 30% occurring once and the leading ten covering roughly 8.2%. The sample taken for sequencing was blood. The origin of the receptors is a young woman in good health.

The chain carries TRBV28 and TRBJ1-1; TRBD1 might be the D (5 bases). The V gene lost 7 bases and the J gene lost 1 base, with 16 bases spanning the gap. Germline V lookup: CDR1 MDHEN, CDR2 SYDVKM. The CDR3 has 15 residues. The CDR3 region is CASTEPRGENTEAFF. The DNA of the CDR3 is TGTGCCAGCACCGAACCCCGGGGGGAGAACACTGAAGCTTTCTTT.

J is TRBJ2-7 and V is TRBV21-1; the table's D gene call, TRBD1, was not cross checked with the DNA. TRBV21-1 is termed a pseudogene. This CDR3 has 15 residues. CDR3 bases: TGTGCCAGCAGCAAAAGGGGGTTTTGGTCCTACGAGCAGTACTTC. It is translated as CASSKRGFWSYEQYF.

This clonotype showed up just a few times. This sequence joins TRBV20-1 and TRBJ2-5, with 9 bases identical to TRBD1. In germline, CDR1 is DFQATT, CDR2 SNEGSKA (reference sequence). The V segment lost 6 bases and the J segment 2 bases; nucleotides outside the gene matches: 13. The CDR3 is 16 residues long. The CDR3 loop reads CSAAYSGTGLQETQYF. The CDR3 DNA reads as TGCAGTGCGGCGTACTCCGGGACAGGGTTGCAAGAGACCCAGTACTTC.

This clonotype has more than one count but fewer than ten. The J gene is TRBJ2-7, the V gene TRBV29-1; a weak D match, TRBD2 (6 bases). Between the trimmed V and J ends, which lost 4 bases and 0 bases, there was a span of 13 bases. Germline-derived CDR1 and CDR2 are SQVTM and ANQGSEA. This CDR3 has 14 amino acids. The CDR3 is CSVAVGGPSYEQYF. Written as DNA, the CDR3 is TGCAGCGTTGCTGTGGGAGGCCCCTCCTACGAGCAGTACTTC.